The sequence of this TCR beta chain was determined in a study of CD8 T cells in Susac syndrome. Random hexamers were used to reverse transcribe the RNA input (about 0.5 to 1 ug). In TCRdb, the immunoSEQ multiplex PCR reads were re-called with MiXCR into one record per CDR3 protein. In the table there are about 150,000 distinct CDR3 sequences, less than 97% of which are singletons. Negative isolation was used for CD8+ and CD4+ T cells, and FACS enrichment was applied to TEMRA cells. The length of the CDR3 is 14 residues. Trimming took 1 base from V and 5 from J, leaving 12 bases between them. Germline lookup yields CDR1 GTSNPN and CDR2 SVGIG (reference sequence).

The genes are TRBV30 and TRBJ1-5, with D uncertain. The receptor's source is a human donor with multiple sclerosis. What was sequenced was CD8+ T cells from PBMCs. CDR3 bases: TGTGCCTGGAGTGAGTTACCGACCTATCAGCCCCAGCATTTT. Protein: CAWSELPTYQPQHF.